This TCR beta chain is drawn from a study of human T cells and chemical hapten exposure. This clonotype was detected ten times or more. Time point in this sample: healthy volunteer bleed at 6 weeks. The study extracted total RNA from unfractionated whole blood. Original processing methods: From approximately 21,000 to 630,000 TCRs were found per sample, with a median of approximately 92,000. TCRdb re-analysed the RACE reads in MiXCR, keeping a single row per CDR3 protein. None of the V and J calls come from the authors' own analysis; TCRdb made them. The sample lists roughly 71,000 distinct CDR3 sequences; approximately 6.2% were seen once. Sequencing was performed on whole blood. The receptor's source is a female donor in good health. Some clones in this sample may be carry-over from other donors' samples.

CDR3 in DNA: TGTGCCAGCAGTCCGCGCAGGGGGGGAAGTCAGCCCCAGCATTTT. Translated: CASSPRRGGSQPQHF. The chain is built from TRBV28 and TRBJ1-5; 7 bases are a match to TRBD1. This CDR3 spans 15 amino acids. The J segment lost 6 bases and the V segment lost 5 bases, leaving 10 bases of the junction unmatched. CDR1 and CDR2 from the germline V gene are MDHEN and SYDVKM.